This TCR beta chain was identified in a study of CD8+ T cells in alopecia areata. Study summary: The SALT score measured affected scalp surface percentage in treated patients. Study-level results: Tofacitinib significantly reduced both scalp clonality and expanded CD8+ clones among the top 100. During tofacitinib treatment, many expanded lesional clones remained in scalp and blood.

Treatment indicated: oral pan-JAK inhibitor, 5-10 mg twice daily. This clone was seen a few times. Its antigen remains unidentified. Trimming took off 1 base at V and 6 bases at J, with 13 bases between the two ends. This CDR3 is built from 16 residues. CDR1 and CDR2 from the germline V gene are SGHAT and FQNNGV. Extracted RNA was reverse transcribed, and the resulting cDNA served as sequencing template. Profiling relied on immunoSEQ multiplex PCR, and the TCRdb table lists in-frame clones only, not all of them. The sample shows under 250,000 clones, 66% of them seen only once. The specimen was CD4+ T cells sorted from blood, collected around week 44, from a patient treated with tofacitinib. This TCR came from a human donor with alopecia areata. The rearrangement uses TRBV11-2 and TRBJ1-6, with TRBD1 as a possible D gene (5 bases). CDR3 DNA: TGTGCCAGCAGCTTAGGTCAGGGCCCACTTAATTCACCCCTCCACTTT. It codes for CASSLGQGPLNSPLHF.